The 31 T cell receptor beta chains reported below all come from one sample, sequenced in a study of T cells in Graves' hyperthyroidism and ophthalmopathy (dated by TCRdb to about 2019). Receptor amplification or capture employed multiplex PCR. TCRdb records Illumina HiSeq 2000 as the sequencer. The TCR beta CDR3 regions were amplified from the RNA transcripts. For the first round of RT-PCR on the TCR CDR3, the HTBI primer set was used together with the Qiagen OneStep RT-PCR kit. The raw public reads went through TCRdb reprocessing: fastp at Q25, MiXCR clone calling, in-frame beta chains kept. All rows with the same CDR3 protein become a single entry with the most common DNA and genes. Here the sample has about 420,000 distinct CDR3 sequences; about a sixth occur a single time. The ten largest clones add up to over 12% of the sample. The sequenced sample was blood. The receptors here all came from a young woman with Graves' hyperthyroidism.

The chain couples TRBV4-3 to TRBJ2-7; TRBD1 agrees at 8 bases. Germline loops: CDR1 LGHNA, CDR2 YSLEER. The CDR3 runs 16 residues. Losses at the gene ends were 0 bases for V and 0 bases for J; bases not matched to a gene: 4. The CDR3 region is CASSQDAGTGSYEQYF. The DNA of the CDR3 is TGCGCCAGCAGCCAAGACGCAGGGACAGGCTCCTACGAGCAGTACTTC.

The genes are TRBV6-1 and TRBJ1-6; weak D call: TRBD1 (5 bases). Trimming pared 7 bases from V and 7 bases from J, leaving 20 bases between. The CDR3 is 16 residues long. Germline CDR1 reads MNHNS; CDR2 reads SASEGT. This CDR3 is CASINTPGGLNSPLHF. The CDR3 bases are TGTGCCAGCATAAACACTCCGGGGGGTCTAAATTCACCCCTCCACTTT.

A few counts support this clonotype. The chain uses TRBV7-3 and TRBJ2-1; no clear D. Germline V gene lookup returns CDR1 SGHTA and CDR2 FQGTGA. Between the trimmed V and J ends, which lost 5 bases and 0 bases, there was a span of 14 bases. The CDR3 runs to 16 residues. The DNA for the CDR3 is TGTGCCAGCAGCCCCCTGGGGTTCAGCTCCTACAATGAGCAGTTCTTC. Protein product: CASSPLGFSSYNEQFF.

The rearrangement links TRBV6-1 to TRBJ1-2, with D perhaps matching TRBD1 (6 bases). Germline loops: CDR1 MNHNS, CDR2 SASEGT. The V and J ends lost 4 bases and 7 bases respectively, with 10 bases between them. The CDR3 has 12 residues. Here the CDR3 reads CASSVTGIGYTF. CDR3 nucleotide sequence: TGTGCCAGCAGTGTAACAGGGATTGGCTACACCTTC.

This clonotype occurred many times. The gene calls are TRBV11-1 and TRBJ2-7; 8 bases map to TRBD2. Germline values: CDR1 SGHAT, CDR2 FQDESV (reference sequence). Trimming at V came to 5 bases and at J to 0 bases, leaving 9 bases not matched to a gene. The CDR3 is 16 amino acids. CDR3 coding DNA: TGTGCCAGCAGCACAGATAGCGGGGCCCTCTCCTACGAGCAGTACTTC. It specifies CASSTDSGALSYEQYF.

This clonotype appeared many times. This chain connects TRBV6-2 or TRBV6-3 to TRBJ2-4, with 7 bases that match TRBD1. CDR3 length equals 16 residues. Germline CDR1 and CDR2: MNHEY and SVGEGT. V lost 4 bases and J lost 3; bases outside the gene matches: 9. The CDR3 DNA sequence: TGTGCCAGCAGTTCTCGGACAGGAGACTACAAAAACATTCAGTACTTC. The encoded protein is CASSSRTGDYKNIQYF.

In its sample, this clonotype was seen many times. The chain has TRBV3-1 and TRBJ2-5; D possibly corresponds to TRBD2 (6 bases). This CDR3 has 14 residues. Germline-derived CDR1 and CDR2 are LGHDT and YNNKEL (reference sequence). V shed 7 bases and J shed 6 bases, with 18 bases lying between them. The CDR3 coding sequence is TGTGCCAGCACCCTCCAGGGACTGGATAAGACCCAGTACTTC. This gives the protein CASTLQGLDKTQYF.

In this sample, this clonotype turned up a few times. The CDR3 DNA follows: TGCGCCAGCAGCCACCCCGGGACAGGGTCGAACGAGCAGTACTTC. Its translation is CASSHPGTGSNEQYF. The rearrangement joins TRBV5-1 to TRBJ2-7; TRBD1 aligns across 9 bases. Germline V lookup: CDR1 SGHRS, CDR2 YFSETQ. The CDR3 is made up of 15 amino acids. Trimming cost V 4 bases and J 5 bases; bases outside gene matches: 10.

The V call is TRBV24-1, the J call TRBJ2-5; D is perhaps TRBD2 (6 bases). Germline lookup yields CDR1 KGHDR and CDR2 SFDVKD. The CDR3 is 17 residues long. V shed 5 bases and J shed 6 bases, with 24 bases lying between them. The CDR3: CATSGVRGTDGGQTQYF. The CDR3 DNA is TGTGCCACCAGTGGGGTACGCGGGACGGACGGTGGACAGACCCAGTACTTC.

This clonotype was detected ten times or more. This rearrangement joins TRBV6-1 to TRBJ2-2; D perhaps matches TRBD2 (6 bases). Germline V CDR1 and CDR2: MNHNS, SASEGT. The CDR3 has 15 residues. Deletions cut 6 bases from V and 5 bases from J, with 16 bases between. CDR3: CASSLLGGKTGELFF. For the CDR3, the DNA is TGTGCCAGCAGCCTACTAGGCGGGAAAACCGGGGAGCTGTTTTTT.

This chain uses TRBV27 with TRBJ2-2, with 9 bases fitting TRBD1. Germline assignment: CDR1 MNHEY and CDR2 SMNVEV (reference sequence). The V and J ends lost 6 bases and 4 bases, in that order; junction bases with no gene match: 0. This CDR3 comprises 13 residues. This CDR3 is CASRQGATGELFF. Here the CDR3 DNA reads TGTGCCAGCAGACAGGGGGCCACCGGGGAGCTGTTTTTT.

This clonotype has more than one count but fewer than ten. This chain uses TRBV5-1 with TRBJ2-1; D remains unclear. Germline-derived CDR1 and CDR2 are SGHRS and YFSETQ. Between the trimmed V and J ends, which lost 4 bases and 3 bases, there was a span of 8 bases. CDR3 length: 13 residues. DNA of the CDR3: TGCGCCAGCAGCCACGTCGGCTACAATGAGCAGTTCTTC. It codes for CASSHVGYNEQFF. Supplemented by reference TRBV5-1 and TRBJ2-1, the full variable domain reads KAGVTQTPRYLIKTRGQQVTLSCSPISGHRSVSWYQQTPGQGLQFLFEYFSETQRNKGNFPGRFSGRQFSNSRSEMNVSTLELGDSALYLCASSHVGYNEQFFGPGTRLTVL.

This clonotype was recorded a few times. This may be a read error: a much more frequent sequence differs by one nucleotide. The gene calls are TRBV28 and TRBJ1-5; no clear D. V shed 5 bases and J shed 5 bases, with 10 bases lying between them. Germline-derived CDR1 and CDR2 are MDHEN and SYDVKM. The length of the CDR3 is 13 residues. The CDR3 loop is CASSPRLDQPQHF. Written as DNA, the CDR3 is TGTGCCAGCAGTCCCAGGTTGGATCAGCCCCAGCATTTT. Looking up the rest from reference TRBV28 and TRBJ1-5 gives the full variable domain: DVKVTQSSRYLVKRTGEKVFLECVQDMDHENMFWYRQDPGLGLRLIYFSYDVKMKEKGDIPEGYSVSREKKERFSLILESASTNQTSMYLCASSPRLDQPQHFGDGTRLSIL.

Only a few counts were recorded for this clonotype. One end of the junction does not line up with germline, which may come from a read error. The chain couples TRBV5-1 to TRBJ2-1, with 8 nucleotides matching TRBD2. Germline loops: CDR1 SGHRS, CDR2 YFSETQ. CDR3 length: 16 amino acids. In nucleotides, the CDR3 is TGTGCCAGCAGCTTAAGGAGCGGGAGATATTTCAATGAGCAGTTCTTC. This encodes CASSLRSGRYFNEQFF.

This clonotype was detected many times. This sequence joins TRBV7-2 and TRBJ1-5, with D unresolved. Germline V gene lookup returns CDR1 SGHTA and CDR2 FQGNSA. This CDR3 contains 13 residues. The V end lost 5 bases, the J end lost 7 bases, and 12 bases lay between the germline ends. The CDR3 region is CASSNHRGQPQHF. In DNA form, the CDR3 reads TGTGCCAGCAGCAATCACCGGGGACAGCCCCAGCATTTT.

This clonotype was observed at least ten times. The chain joins TRBV6-1 to TRBJ2-7; the D is unclear. CDR1 and CDR2 from the germline V gene are MNHNS and SASEGT. The V end lost 6 bases, the J end lost 3 bases, and 27 bases lay between the germline ends. CDR3 length: 18 amino acids. This CDR3 reads CASRSQWAQVLSYYEQYF. The CDR3 DNA follows: TGTGCCAGCAGGAGCCAGTGGGCCCAGGTCCTCTCCTACTACGAGCAGTACTTC.

J is TRBJ2-5 and V is TRBV27; TRBD2 is a possible D gene (7 bases). Trimming left V 5 bases short and J 9 bases short, with 19 bases between. The CDR3 length is 14 residues. Germline assignment: CDR1 MNHEY and CDR2 SMNVEV (reference sequence). The CDR3 here is CASSTARGAAPQYF. The CDR3 DNA sequence: TGTGCCAGCAGTACCGCCCGGGGGGCCGCTCCCCAGTACTTC.

This clonotype occurred a few times. The chain combines TRBV9 with TRBJ1-1; D is perhaps TRBD1 (6 bases). This CDR3 spans 16 amino acids. CDR1 is SGDLS, CDR2 YYNGEE, per germline. With 0 bases removed from V and 4 bases from J, the gap between germline ends came to 16 bases. The CDR3 region is CASSVGAGVIGTEAFF. As DNA, the CDR3 is TGTGCCAGCAGCGTAGGGGCAGGGGTGATCGGCACTGAAGCTTTCTTT.

This clonotype was detected many times. The chain employs TRBV20-1 and TRBJ1-5; no clear D. The CDR3 has 14 residues. The germline V gene has CDR1 DFQATT and CDR2 SNEGSKA (reference sequence). The ends were cut back, 5 bases at V and 6 bases at J, with 17 bases in the middle. This CDR3 reads CSAGVSYVGQPQHF. CDR3 coding DNA: TGCAGTGCTGGGGTCTCTTATGTGGGTCAGCCCCAGCATTTT.

This clonotype came up a few times. At one end the junction does not follow the germline gene, possibly because of a read error. V is TRBV7-9 and J is TRBJ1-4; D is perhaps TRBD1 (6 bases). The CDR3 runs 14 residues. Germline V gene data show CDR1 as SEHNR and CDR2 as FQNEAQ (reference sequence). The CDR3 coding sequence is TGTGCCAGCAGCCCTACAGGGAGTAATAAAAAACTGTTTTTT. The encoded protein is CASSPTGSNKKLFF.

The sample holds many counts of this clonotype. V and J are TRBV6-1 and TRBJ1-5, with 9 bases lining up with TRBD1. This CDR3 comprises 15 residues. With 4 bases clipped from V and 4 bases from J, the junction kept 5 bases outside the gene matches. Germline-derived CDR1 and CDR2 are MNHNS and SASEGT. CDR3 DNA: TGTGCCAGCAGTGCCACAGGGGGCTGGAATCAGCCCCAGCATTTT. Residues: CASSATGGWNQPQHF.

There are many counts of this clonotype. CDR3 loop: CASSRTSGSINEQFF. The DNA of the CDR3 is TGTGCCAGCAGTCGGACTAGCGGGAGTATCAATGAGCAGTTCTTC. The V gene is TRBV28, the J gene TRBJ2-1; TRBD2 matches 13 bases. Losses at the gene ends were 5 bases for V and 6 bases for J; bases not matched to a gene: 4. The CDR3 is 15 amino acids. Germline V gene lookup returns CDR1 MDHEN and CDR2 SYDVKM.

The CDR3 DNA is TGTGCCAGCAGCTTGGTCGGGAGTGGCAAAAACATTCAGTACTTC. Its translation: CASSLVGSGKNIQYF. The rearrangement links TRBV5-5 to TRBJ2-4, with D maybe TRBD2 (6 bases). This CDR3 has 15 amino acids. Trimming left V 0 bases short and J 3 bases short, with 10 bases between. CDR1 and CDR2 (germline): SGHKS, YYEKEE (reference sequence).

This clonotype came up many times. CDR3 sequence (DNA): TGTGCCAGCAGTTTGACCGGGACGGCCTCAACTAATGAAAAACTGTTTTTT. It yields the protein CASSLTGTASTNEKLFF. V is TRBV6-1 and J is TRBJ1-4; the D gene is possibly TRBD1 (5 bases). CDR1 and CDR2 from the germline V gene are MNHNS and SASEGT. V shed 5 bases and J shed 0 bases, with 16 bases lying between them. CDR3 length: 17 amino acids.

A few counts support this clonotype. The chain recombines TRBV5-1 with TRBJ2-1; D ambiguous. Germline CDR1 SGHRS, CDR2 YFSETQ. The CDR3 runs 11 residues. V was clipped by 9 bases and J by 7 bases, with 11 bases between them. In nucleotides, the CDR3 is TGCGCCACCTCAAATGGGAATGAGCAGTTCTTC. Protein product: CATSNGNEQFF.

This clonotype was found many times. The chain carries TRBV10-2 and TRBJ2-7, with 11 bases matching TRBD2. This CDR3 comprises 14 residues. V lost 10 bases and J lost 0; bases outside the gene matches: 5. The germline V gene has CDR1 WSHSY and CDR2 SAAADI. The CDR3 is CATLGLADSYEQYF. As DNA, the CDR3 is TGCGCCACCCTGGGACTAGCGGACTCCTACGAGCAGTACTTC.

This clonotype was detected many times. The chain combines TRBV20-1 with TRBJ1-1; a weak D match, TRBD1 (6 bases). V gave up 3 bases and J gave up 8 bases, with 13 bases separating them. The germline V gene encodes CDR1 DFQATT and CDR2 SNEGSKA (reference sequence). CDR3 length equals 12 residues. The CDR3 protein is CSARTDRMEAFF. In DNA form, the CDR3 reads TGCAGTGCTAGGACTGACAGGATGGAAGCTTTCTTT.

The CDR3 bases are TGTGCCAGCAGCTTAGACGGACAGGGTCTAGGGGAGCTGTTTTTT. It translates to CASSLDGQGLGELFF. The chain carries TRBV7-3 and TRBJ2-2; TRBD1 agrees at 8 bases. The germline CDR1 and CDR2 sequences are SGHTA and FQGTGA. The CDR3 spans 15 residues. V gave up 2 bases and J gave up 8 bases; unmatched junction bases: 7.

Many counts were recorded for this clonotype. This sequence joins TRBV20-1 and TRBJ1-2; maybe TRBD1 (6 bases). The length of the CDR3 is 15 residues. V lost 3 bases to trimming and J lost 8 bases, with 22 bases between them. CDR1 is DFQATT, CDR2 SNEGSKA, per germline (reference sequence). The DNA for the CDR3 is TGCAGTGCTAGCTCCGGAACAGGGAGTAGGGGAGGCTACACCTTC. This gives the protein CSASSGTGSRGGYTF.

The rearrangement uses TRBV4-1 and TRBJ2-7; 7 nucleotides align to TRBD2. Germline CDR1 MGHRA, CDR2 YSYEKL. V was pared by 4 bases and J by 4 bases, with 10 bases of the junction left unmatched. The CDR3 length is 15 residues. The CDR3 sequence is CASSRVSQRDYEQYF. CDR3 sequence (DNA): TGCGCCAGCAGCCGGGTCAGCCAGCGGGATTACGAGCAGTACTTC.

This clonotype appeared a few times. J is TRBJ2-3 and V is TRBV9; D remains ambiguous. Germline V CDR1 and CDR2: SGDLS, YYNGEE. This CDR3 spans 14 amino acids. The V and J ends lost 4 bases and 0 bases respectively, with 9 bases between them. The CDR3 reads CASSIPDSTDTQYF. CDR3 in DNA: TGTGCCAGCAGCATCCCCGACAGCACAGATACGCAGTATTTT. Looking up the rest from reference TRBV9 and TRBJ2-3 gives the full variable domain: DSGVTQTPKHLITATGQRVTLRCSPRSGDLSVYWYQQSLDQGLQFLIQYYNGEERAKGNILERFSAQQFPDLHSELNLSSLELGDSALYFCASSIPDSTDTQYFGPGTRLTVL.